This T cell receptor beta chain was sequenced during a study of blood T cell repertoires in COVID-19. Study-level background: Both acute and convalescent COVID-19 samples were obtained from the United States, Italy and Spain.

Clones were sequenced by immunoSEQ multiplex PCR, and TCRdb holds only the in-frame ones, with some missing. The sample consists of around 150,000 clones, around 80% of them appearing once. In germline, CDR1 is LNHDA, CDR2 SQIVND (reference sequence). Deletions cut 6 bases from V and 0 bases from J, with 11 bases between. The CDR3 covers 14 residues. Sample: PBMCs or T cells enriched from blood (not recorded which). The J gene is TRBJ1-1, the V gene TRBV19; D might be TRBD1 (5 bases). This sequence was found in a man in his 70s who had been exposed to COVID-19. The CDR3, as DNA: TGTGCCAGTAGCTTCGCGGGGGTGAACACTGAAGCTTTCTTT. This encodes CASSFAGVNTEAFF.